The source of this T cell receptor beta chain is a study of blood T cell repertoires in COVID-19. About this clone: This sample also contains other DNA sequences that code for the same CDR3.

Clones were sequenced by immunoSEQ multiplex PCR, and TCRdb holds only the in-frame ones, with some missing. The data show tens of thousands of clones, approximately 86% seen once. The germline CDR1 and CDR2 sequences are MGHRA and YSYEKL. The junction had 1 base not matched to a gene; V was cut back by 1 base and J by 1 base. The CDR3 runs to 15 residues. The source is a human donor in a cohort sampled during active COVID-19. The V and J genes are TRBV4-1 and TRBJ1-5, with 7 bases fitting TRBD1. Sequencing input: peripheral blood. In nucleotides, the CDR3 is TGCGCCAGCAGCCAAGTACAGGGGAGCAATCAGCCCCAGCATTTT. Translated, it gives CASSQVQGSNQPQHF.